A few counts support the clone carrying this T cell receptor (beta chain). Its antigen remains unidentified. Trimming removed 3 bases at V and 5 bases at J, with 23 bases between. CDR1 and CDR2 (germline): DFQATT, SNEGSKA (reference sequence). The CDR3 totals 17 residues. The source of the sample is a study of CD8 T cells in ankylosing spondylitis. Libraries for TCR beta were made by quantitative 5'-RACE with molecular barcodes. TCRdb independently ran MiXCR on the 5' RACE reads; one entry per CDR3 protein. The table includes under 200,000 distinct CDR3 sequences, around 10% detected once. Study-wide results and caveats: Enrichment of disease-linked clones was reportedly significant in matched ankylosing spondylitis synovial fluid. Existing reports had already noted some motif variants in reactive arthritis synovial fluid and blood.

The source material was blood, either unsorted or a sorted T cell fraction (not recorded which). This receptor was obtained from a male donor with ankylosing spondylitis or in good health (not recorded which). The V gene is TRBV20-1, the J gene TRBJ1-5; possible D gene TRBD1, 5 bases. The CDR3 DNA is TGCAGTGCTAGTCCCGGGACGAAATTTCAATCGGATCAGCCCCAGCATTTT. Amino acid sequence: CSASPGTKFQSDQPQHF.